This is a list of T cell receptor beta chains from one sample in a study of memory CD8 T cells in hepatitis C reinfection. Repertoires were generated with immunoSEQ multiplex PCR, while TCRdb's copy carries only in-frame clones and drops some. The table has 46,000 or so clones, roughly nine tenths seen once. Material: naive CD8+ T cells sorted from blood. These receptors all stem from a man younger than 30 with hepatitis C virus infection. The CDR3 runs from the conserved cysteine through the conserved F or W. Each record gives: D gene, clone size, J gene, V gene, CDR3 DNA, CDR3 protein. D genes are given only for firm matches. For some rows the clone size is stated as once, few or many, or as a class when expanded; others skip it.

D: TRBD1; size: .; J: TRBJ2-1; V: TRBV19; DNA: TGTGCCAGTAGTCTGGGACAGATCAATGAGCAGTTCTTC; CDR3: CASSLGQINEQFF
D: TRBD2; size: .; J: TRBJ2-7; V: TRBV7-6; DNA: TGTGCCAGCAGCGGGGACTACTACGAGCAGTACTTC; CDR3: CASSGDYYEQYF
D: TRBD2; size: once; J: TRBJ2-2; V: TRBV7-9; DNA: TGTGCCAGCAGCATCCTAGCGGGACCTAACACCGGGGAGCTGTTTTTT; CDR3: CASSILAGPNTGELFF
D: .; size: once; J: TRBJ1-1; V: TRBV6-5; DNA: TGTGCCAGCTCCCTGTGGAGGACTGAAGCTTTCTTT; CDR3: CASSLWRTEAFF
D: TRBD2; size: once; J: TRBJ2-3; V: TRBV4-1; DNA: TGCGCCAGCGCGGGGGGGACTAGCGGGAGCCCAGATACGCAGTATTTT; CDR3: CASAGGTSGSPDTQYF
D: TRBD1; size: .; J: TRBJ2-5; V: TRBV10-3; DNA: TGTGCCATCGGAGATTCGGGACAGGGAGGGGAGACCCAGTACTTC; CDR3: CAIGDSGQGGETQYF
D: .; size: .; J: TRBJ1-5; V: TRBV19; DNA: TGTGCCAGTAGTATGGAGGGTTCTGGACAGCCCCAGCATTTT; CDR3: CASSMEGSGQPQHF
D: .; size: .; J: TRBJ2-1; V: TRBV7-6; DNA: TGTGCCAGCAGCTTAGCGGCTAGCTCGTACAATGAGCAGTTCTTC; CDR3: CASSLAASSYNEQFF
D: .; size: .; J: TRBJ2-7; V: TRBV7-9; DNA: TGTGCCAGCAGCTTCCCCACCTCCTACGAGCAGTACTTC; CDR3: CASSFPTSYEQYF
D: TRBD1; size: .; J: TRBJ2-5; V: TRBV4-1; DNA: TGCGCCAGCAGCCAAGGGCTTAGGGGGCCTACTTCCCAAGAGACCCAGTACTTC; CDR3: CASSQGLRGPTSQETQYF
D: TRBD1; size: .; J: TRBJ1-2; V: TRBV4-3; DNA: TGCGCCAGCAGCCAAGATCGGACAGGGGGGTATGGCTACACCTTC; CDR3: CASSQDRTGGYGYTF
D: .; size: .; J: TRBJ2-1; V: TRBV4-2; DNA: TGTGCCAGCAGCCCGTCGGGTAATGAGCAGTTCTTC; CDR3: CASSPSGNEQFF
D: .; size: .; J: TRBJ2-3; V: TRBV6-5; DNA: TGTGCCAGCAGTTCGGGGACAGATACGCAGTATTTT; CDR3: CASSSGTDTQYF
D: .; size: .; J: TRBJ2-7; V: TRBV29-1; DNA: TGCAGCGTTGAAGATCGGGACAACTACGAGCAGTACTTC; CDR3: CSVEDRDNYEQYF
D: TRBD1; size: .; J: TRBJ2-3; V: TRBV30; DNA: TGTGCCTTTGACACTGGACAGGGCTATAGCACAGATACGCAGTATTTT; CDR3: CAFDTGQGYSTDTQYF
D: .; size: .; J: TRBJ2-7; V: TRBV6-1; DNA: TGTGCCAGCAGTGAAGCCGGCAGGGGAATGTCCTACGAGCAGTACTTC; CDR3: CASSEAGRGMSYEQYF
D: TRBD2; size: .; J: TRBJ2-3; V: TRBV5-1; DNA: TGCGCCAGCAGCTTAGGCGGGGGGACCACAGATACGCAGTATTTT; CDR3: CASSLGGGTTDTQYF
D: TRBD1; size: few; J: TRBJ1-1; V: TRBV27; DNA: TGTGCCAGCAGTTTTAGGGGGCCGGACACTGAAGCTTTCTTT; CDR3: CASSFRGPDTEAFF
D: .; size: .; J: TRBJ2-1; V: TRBV5-8; DNA: TGTGCCAGCACGTTTTGGGGGCATCACAATGAGCAGTTCTTC; CDR3: CASTFWGHHNEQFF
D: TRBD2; size: .; J: TRBJ2-2; V: TRBV7-9; DNA: TGTGCCAGCAGGGTCGGACTAGCGGGCTACCCGAACACCGGGGAGCTGTTTTTT; CDR3: CASRVGLAGYPNTGELFF
D: .; size: .; J: TRBJ2-5; V: TRBV7-2; DNA: TGTGCCAGCAGCCTACAGGGCTCCGAGACCCAGTACTTC; CDR3: CASSLQGSETQYF
D: TRBD1; size: .; J: TRBJ2-3; V: TRBV7-9; DNA: TGTGCCAGCAGCTTCGACAGGGGCACTAGCACAGATACGCAGTATTTT; CDR3: CASSFDRGTSTDTQYF
D: .; size: .; J: TRBJ2-6; V: TRBV19; DNA: TGTGCCAGTAGCCTCGACAGCTCTGGGGCCAACGTCCTGACTTTC; CDR3: CASSLDSSGANVLTF
D: TRBD1; size: .; J: TRBJ1-5; V: TRBV28; DNA: TGTGCCAGCAGTAACCAGGGGGTTCAGCCCCAGCATTTT; CDR3: CASSNQGVQPQHF
D: TRBD2; size: .; J: TRBJ2-1; V: TRBV6-5; DNA: TGTGCCAGCACGCTAGCGGGAGATTACAATGAGCAGTTCTTC; CDR3: CASTLAGDYNEQFF
D: TRBD1; size: .; J: TRBJ1-1; V: TRBV6-5; DNA: TGTGCCAGCAGGGTGAAGGGGGCATACACTGAAGCTTTCTTT; CDR3: CASRVKGAYTEAFF
D: .; size: .; J: TRBJ2-2; V: TRBV4-1; DNA: TGCGCCAGCAGCCAAGACTACGGGAGCGGCGGGGAGCTGTTTTTT; CDR3: CASSQDYGSGGELFF
D: TRBD2; size: .; J: TRBJ2-6; V: TRBV27; DNA: TGTGCCAGCAGGAGGACTAGCGGGAGTACTGGGGCCAACGTCCTGACTTTC; CDR3: CASRRTSGSTGANVLTF
D: .; size: once; J: TRBJ1-1; V: TRBV5-4; DNA: TGTGCCAGCAGCTATTTGGGAACAGGGAAAACTGAAGCTTTCTTT; CDR3: CASSYLGTGKTEAFF
D: TRBD2; size: once; J: TRBJ2-1; V: TRBV7-9; DNA: TGTGCCAGCACCCCCCGGACTAGTTATTTCCATGAGCAGTTCTTC; CDR3: CASTPRTSYFHEQFF
D: TRBD1; size: .; J: TRBJ1-1; V: TRBV30; DNA: TGTGCCTGGAGTGAAGCAGGGGGCTTGCCGAACACTGAAGCTTTCTTT; CDR3: CAWSEAGGLPNTEAFF
D: TRBD2; size: .; J: TRBJ2-2; V: TRBV6-5; DNA: TGTGCCAGCCGAGCGGGGGCGAACACCGGGGAGCTGTTTTTT; CDR3: CASRAGANTGELFF
D: .; size: .; J: TRBJ2-5; V: TRBV5-6; DNA: TGTGCCAGCAGCTTGGTGATAGCGAAGTACCAAGAGACCCAGTACTTC; CDR3: CASSLVIAKYQETQYF
D: .; size: .; J: TRBJ2-1; V: TRBV7-9; DNA: TGTGCCAGCAGCCCCAGGTTGAGCTCCTACAATGAGCAGTTCTTC; CDR3: CASSPRLSSYNEQFF
D: .; size: once; J: TRBJ2-2; V: TRBV7-9; DNA: TGTGCCAGCAGCTTGGGGGACTCCCTTGCGACGAACACCGGGGAGCTGTTTTTT; CDR3: CASSLGDSLATNTGELFF
D: TRBD1; size: .; J: TRBJ2-1; V: TRBV4-3; DNA: TGCGCCAGCAGCCAGGGGCAGGGGGCTTGGTATGAGCAGTTCTTC; CDR3: CASSQGQGAWYEQFF
D: TRBD2; size: .; J: TRBJ2-5; V: TRBV19; DNA: TGTGCCAGTAGGTCCCTAGCGGGAGCTGGGCAAGAGACCCAGTACTTC; CDR3: CASRSLAGAGQETQYF
D: TRBD2; size: .; J: TRBJ2-3; V: TRBV28; DNA: TGTGCCAGCGGCCCTAGCGGGACGAGCACAGATACGCAGTATTTT; CDR3: CASGPSGTSTDTQYF
D: .; size: .; J: TRBJ1-5; V: TRBV28; DNA: TGTGCCAGCAGCCCACCAATAGTGGCGTCATATAGCAATCAGCCCCAGAATTTT; CDR3: CASSPPIVASYSNQPQNF
D: TRBD2; size: .; J: TRBJ2-3; V: TRBV28; DNA: TGTGCCAGCACCCTAGGGGAGGGGAGCACAGATACGCAGTATTTT; CDR3: CASTLGEGSTDTQYF
D: TRBD1; size: .; J: TRBJ2-3; V: TRBV7-2; DNA: TGTGCCAGCAGCTTACCGAGGACAGGGGGATCCACAGATACGCAGTATTTT; CDR3: CASSLPRTGGSTDTQYF
D: TRBD1; size: .; J: TRBJ1-5; V: TRBV6-5; DNA: TGTGCCAGCAGTTTAAACAGGGGGGCGAATCAGCCCCAGCATTTT; CDR3: CASSLNRGANQPQHF
D: .; size: once; J: TRBJ2-7; V: TRBV9; DNA: TGTGCCAGCAGCGTAGCAGGGGGGACCTACGAGCAGTACTTC; CDR3: CASSVAGGTYEQYF
D: .; size: .; J: TRBJ2-7; V: TRBV4-1; DNA: TGCGCCAGCAGTGAACGGGACTCGCGATTTTACGAGCAGTACTTC; CDR3: CASSERDSRFYEQYF
D: TRBD1; size: .; J: TRBJ1-4; V: TRBV6-6; DNA: TGTGCCAGCAGCGGGACAGGGGATGAAAAACTGTTTTTT; CDR3: CASSGTGDEKLFF
D: .; size: .; J: TRBJ1-1; V: TRBV19; DNA: TGTGCCAGTAGTATGCCCTTTGCGCCTACCCACACTGAAGCTTTCTTT; CDR3: CASSMPFAPTHTEAFF
D: TRBD2; size: .; J: TRBJ2-3; V: TRBV19; DNA: TGTGCCAGTAGTATCTCGGGACTAGCGCCAGATACGCAGTATTTT; CDR3: CASSISGLAPDTQYF
D: .; size: once; J: TRBJ1-1; V: TRBV21-1; DNA: TGTGCCAGCAGCAAAGTGGCAGTGAACACTGAAGCTTTCTTT; CDR3: CASSKVAVNTEAFF
D: .; size: .; J: TRBJ1-5; V: TRBV19; DNA: TGTGCCAGTAGTATCGGCGGCAGCAATCAGCCCCAGCATTTT; CDR3: CASSIGGSNQPQHF
D: .; size: .; J: TRBJ2-1; V: TRBV9; DNA: TGTGCCAGCAGCGTAGAAGGGGGGGCAGTCGGCTCGGATGAGCAGTTCTTC; CDR3: CASSVEGGAVGSDEQFF
D: TRBD1; size: .; J: TRBJ1-4; V: TRBV29-1; DNA: TGCAGCGTTTTTACAGGGGATGCGACTAATGAAAAACTGTTTTTT; CDR3: CSVFTGDATNEKLFF
D: .; size: .; J: TRBJ1-5; V: TRBV19; DNA: TGTGCCAGTAGTATAGGGCCCTCCTCGCAATCCCAGCATTTT; CDR3: CASSIGPSSQSQHF
D: TRBD2; size: .; J: TRBJ2-1; V: TRBV19; DNA: TGTGCCAGTAGTATAGAACTAGCGGGGGGGGTCAATGAGCAGTTCTTC; CDR3: CASSIELAGGVNEQFF
D: .; size: .; J: TRBJ2-5; V: TRBV6-5; DNA: TGTGCCAGCGAGGGGGGGGAGTGGGAGACCCAGTACTTC; CDR3: CASEGGEWETQYF